This TCR beta chain was documented in a study of blood T cell repertoires in COVID-19. Study in general: Samples came from the United States, Italy and Spain, spanning acute and convalescent COVID-19. T cells, B-cell-depleted T cells, or PBMCs provided the cDNA or gDNA that served as material.

The CDR3 runs to 15 residues. With 8 bases clipped from V and 7 bases from J, the junction kept 13 bases outside the gene matches. Original handling: Reference gene primer amplification gave estimated nucleated cell counts. Measured with immunoSEQ multiplex PCR; TCRdb has only the in-frame clones, and not every one. That table gives V, J and clone size, and the DNA gave D and trimming. Of about 210,000 clones listed, 84% were seen once; the top ten hold less than 8%. The receptor was isolated from a woman between 45 and 65 years old with active or convalescent COVID-19. The genes are TRBV5-3 and TRBJ2-2; 8 bases are shared with TRBD1. TRBV5-3 is annotated as an ORF whose role is uncertain. Sequencing used peripheral blood. The chain's CDR3 is CASPFCRGLIGELFF. The CDR3 DNA reads as TGTGCCAGCCCTTTTTGCAGGGGGCTAATCGGGGAGCTGTTTTTT.